The text below deals with one TCR beta chain. Its antigen target is currently unknown. The input lacks base qualities; no much larger clone sits a single base away. The immunoSEQ Assay, a bias-controlled multiplex PCR, was used to amplify TCRbeta CDR3 regions from genomic DNA. Concerning the study's data processing: The number of nucleated cells in each sample was estimated from the amplification of reference gene primers within the assay. To quantify the absolute abundance of each unique TCRbeta CDR3 rearrangement, sequence reads were collapsed and filtered. For each sample, productive Simpson clonality was calculated as the square root of Simpson's diversity index over productive rearrangements. What TCRdb holds here is the immuneACCESS table cut down to in-frame rearrangements. Part of the clones is not present; checked against another copy, under half of the missing clones reflect an unresolved V gene, and the others are unexplained. V and J calls and clone size are copied from that table; D and trimming were computed from the DNA. For this sample there are 650,000 to 800,000 clones; more than 80% appear just once. The ten largest clonotypes hold approximately 0.25% of the sample.

The entry originates in a study of blood T cell repertoires in COVID-19 (dated by TCRdb to about 2020). Broadly, across the study: Samples from collaborators originated in the United States, Italy and Spain and spanned both the acute and convalescent phases of COVID-19. A de-identified subject ID, COVID-19 status, age in years and sex were almost always included in the sample metadata. The repertoires were released in a freely available public database intended as a resource for research on the immune response to SARS-CoV-2. Where available, HLA class I and class II types were obtained from metadata supplied by the sample provider rather than from assay-based typing. The material from the prospective study consisted of cDNA or gDNA derived from T cells, B-cell-depleted T cells, or PBMCs. Subjects who had been exposed to COVID-19, were actively infected with it, or had recovered from it provided the deeply sampled blood TCRbeta repertoires that made up the dataset. Samples were obtained from the ongoing ImmuneRACE study (first 160 participants) and from approximately 1,200 subjects provided by 6 global collaborators. Study-wide conclusions, independent of this receptor: The quantity of clinical and demographic metadata differed by source and by participant and was supplied without curation.

Deletion took 4 bases off V and 6 bases off J, with a span of 17 bases between the germline ends. The CDR3 starts with the cysteine, ends with the phenylalanine, and has 14 residues. Only the CDR3 portion is preserved as DNA: 42 bases, with reading frame beginning at the first base. From the germline V gene, CDR1 is SGHRS and CDR2 is YFSETQ. Whole blood was collected in K2EDTA tubes by collaborating institutions according to the institutions' own protocols. Collaborator samples were shipped for TCRbeta analysis as frozen whole blood, isolated PBMCs, or DNA extracted from either sample type. The clonotype originates from a woman aged 18-30 years with acute or convalescent COVID-19. The V gene is TRBV5-1 and the J gene is TRBJ2-7; the best D guess is TRBD1, with 5 bases matching. What was sequenced was peripheral blood. The CDR3 region reads CASSTPGQGSEQYF. The sequence in DNA is TGCGCCAGCAGCACCCCCGGGCAGGGCAGCGAGCAGTACTTC.